One sample yielded the 10 T cell receptor beta chains listed below, sequenced in a study of blood T cell repertoires in COVID-19 (TCRdb year 2020). The method behind the library was the immunoSEQ multiplex PCR assay. TCRdb limited this immuneACCESS table to in-frame rearrangements with V and J called. A share of clones is missing; checked studies link under half to unresolved V genes, and the rest is unexplained. The sample table lists approximately 150,000 clones, roughly 86% of them with a count of one. The biggest ten clones account for 1.5% to 2% of the sample. Input material: peripheral blood. The receptors here all came from a woman aged 45-60 years with acute or convalescent COVID-19.

V is TRBV10-1 and J is TRBJ2-2; D gene ambiguous. Trimming stripped 4 bases from V and 5 bases from J, with 14 bases between. CDR3 length equals 15 residues. The germline V gene encodes CDR1 WNHNN and CDR2 SYGVQD (reference sequence). The CDR3 nucleotides read TGCGCCAGCAGTGGATTCCCGGGTGGAACCGGGGAGCTGTTTTTT. Translating it yields CASSGFPGGTGELFF.

This chain uses TRBV10-3 with TRBJ1-6; tentatively, D is TRBD1 (6 bases). Germline lookup yields CDR1 ENHRY and CDR2 SYGVKD. CDR3 length: 14 residues. V lost 9 bases to trimming and J lost 3 bases, with 12 bases between them. CDR3: CAIQAGDYNSPLHF. The CDR3 bases are TGTGCCATTCAGGCAGGGGACTATAATTCACCCCTCCACTTT.

The V call is TRBV19, the J call TRBJ2-5, with a tentative D call TRBD1 (6 bases). V lost 4 bases and J 4 bases, leaving 10 bases between the germline ends. This CDR3 comprises 13 residues. Germline V gene sequence: CDR1 LNHDA, CDR2 SQIVND (reference sequence). CDR3 coding DNA: TGTGCCAGTAGTACGACAGGATTAGAGACCCAGTACTTC. It specifies CASSTTGLETQYF.

V and J are TRBV5-8 and TRBJ2-3; 12 nucleotides line up with TRBD1. The CDR3 is made up of 15 amino acids. Per germline, CDR1 SGHTS and CDR2 YDEGEE. With 4 bases clipped from V and 5 bases from J, the junction kept 5 bases outside the gene matches. In nucleotides, the CDR3 is TGTGCCAGCAGCATGGGACAGGGGGCGGGAGATACGCAGTATTTT. Encoded protein: CASSMGQGAGDTQYF.

This chain links TRBV30 with TRBJ1-4; 12 bases are a match to TRBD1. This CDR3 spans 17 amino acids. CDR1 and CDR2 (germline): GTSNPN, SVGIG (reference sequence). V shed 4 bases, J shed 3 bases, and the junction held 9 bases outside the gene matches. The CDR3 sequence is CAWKHGTGGSSNEKLFF. The CDR3 DNA follows: TGTGCCTGGAAGCACGGGACAGGGGGCTCTTCTAATGAAAAACTGTTTTTT.

In its sample, this clone was seen once. The rearrangement links TRBV20-1 to TRBJ2-1, with a tentative D call TRBD2 (6 bases). Trimming stripped 3 bases from V and 1 base from J, with 19 bases between. The CDR3 extends over 17 amino acids. CDR1 is DFQATT and CDR2 is SNEGSKA in the germline V gene (reference sequence). The CDR3 DNA sequence: TGCAGTGCTAGTATCCAGGGACTGCTTGGGTCCTACAATGAGCAGTTCTTC. This encodes CSASIQGLLGSYNEQFF.

CDR3 in amino acids: CASSGYPQKFYEQYF. CDR3 DNA sequence: TGCGCCAGCAGTGGATACCCACAGAAATTTTACGAGCAGTACTTC. The chain combines TRBV10-2 with TRBJ2-7; D remains ambiguous. Germline V gene sequence: CDR1 WSHSY, CDR2 SAAADI. The CDR3 has 15 amino acids. V was pared by 4 bases and J by 4 bases, with 17 bases between.

The chain carries TRBV6-5 and TRBJ1-1, with D possibly being TRBD1 (5 bases). The CDR3 contains 15 residues. V was shortened by 6 bases and J by 0 bases, with 14 bases between the two germline ends. Germline V gives CDR1 MNHEY, CDR2 SVGAGI. The CDR3 nucleotides read TGTGCCAGCAGCCAGGGTCCCAAAATGAACACTGAAGCTTTCTTT. Amino acids: CASSQGPKMNTEAFF.

CDR3 coding DNA: TGTGCCAGCAGTGAGACCGGGACAGGGGTTTCACCCCTCCACTTT. Translated: CASSETGTGVSPLHF. The rearrangement uses TRBV6-1 and TRBJ1-6; 10 bases are a match to TRBD1. There are 15 residues in the CDR3. Germline V lookup: CDR1 MNHNS, CDR2 SASEGT. The ends lost 3 bases at V and 9 bases at J; junction bases unmatched: 5.

This clone was detected a few times. This chain joins TRBV5-4 and TRBJ2-2; the match to TRBD2 covers 9 bases. The CDR3 is 15 residues long. In germline, CDR1 is SGHNT, CDR2 YYREEE (reference sequence). The ends lost 4 bases at V and 6 bases at J; junction bases unmatched: 7. DNA of the CDR3: TGTGCCAGCAGCCGGCCGGGACTAGCCTCCGGGGAGCTGTTTTTT. Amino acids: CASSRPGLASGELFF.